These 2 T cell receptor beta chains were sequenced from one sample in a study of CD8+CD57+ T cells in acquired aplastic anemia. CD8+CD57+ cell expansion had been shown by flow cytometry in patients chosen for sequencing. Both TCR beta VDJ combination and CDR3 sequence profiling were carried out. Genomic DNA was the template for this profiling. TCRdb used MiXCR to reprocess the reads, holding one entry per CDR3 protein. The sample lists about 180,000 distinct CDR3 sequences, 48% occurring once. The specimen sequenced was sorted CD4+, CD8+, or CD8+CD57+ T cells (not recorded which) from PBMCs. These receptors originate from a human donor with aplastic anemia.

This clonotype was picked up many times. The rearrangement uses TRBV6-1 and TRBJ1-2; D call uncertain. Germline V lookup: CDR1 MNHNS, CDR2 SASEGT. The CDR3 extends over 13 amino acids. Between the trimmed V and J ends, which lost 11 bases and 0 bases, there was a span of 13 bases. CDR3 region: CAASAETNYGYTF. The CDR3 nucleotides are TGTGCCGCATCAGCAGAGACTAACTATGGCTACACCTTC.

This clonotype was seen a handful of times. The CDR3 region is CASKVAGNTEAFF. The DNA of the CDR3 is TGTGCCAGTAAGGTCGCAGGGAACACTGAAGCTTTCTTT. This chain links TRBV19 with TRBJ1-1; D not resolved. The CDR3 loop spans 13 amino acids. Germline V CDR1 and CDR2: LNHDA, SQIVND (reference sequence). V dropped 7 bases and J dropped 1 base, with 10 bases sitting between them.